The rows below give T cell receptor beta chains drawn from one sample of a study of T cell changes during pregnancy in multiple sclerosis. Libraries were prepared by immunoSEQ multiplex PCR; TCRdb keeps only in-frame clonotypes and omits some of them. The table lists 30,000 to 35,000 clones, approximately 90% of them singletons. The sequencing used CD8+ T cells from peripheral blood mononuclear cells, collected in the third trimester of pregnancy. Source of these receptors: a female donor with multiple sclerosis, enrolled in a pregnancy study. The CDR3 runs from the conserved cysteine through the conserved F or W. A D gene is named only where the DNA matches it firmly. Expanded clones get a size class; other rows say once, few or many, or leave the size out.

V gene,J gene,clone size,D gene,CDR3 DNA,CDR3 protein
TRBV9,TRBJ2-5,.,.,TGTGCCAGCAGCGTAGAGGGGGGGGGACGCCAAGAGACCCAGTACTTC,CASSVEGGGRQETQYF
TRBV30,TRBJ1-6,.,.,TGTGCCTGGAGTGCCTCCGCCTATAATTCACCCCTCCACTTT,CAWSASAYNSPLHF
TRBV7-2,TRBJ1-2,.,.,TGTGCCAGCAGCTTATCCTCTATCCTTAACTATGGCTACACCTTC,CASSLSSILNYGYTF
TRBV9,TRBJ2-5,.,.,TGTGCCAGCACCGGGGGGACAGGTTATCAAGAGACCCAGTACTTC,CASTGGTGYQETQYF
TRBV19,TRBJ2-1,.,.,TGTGCCAGTGCCGAGGGCTACAATGAGCAGTTCTTC,CASAEGYNEQFF
TRBV7-8,TRBJ2-7,.,TRBD1,TGTGCCAGCAGCTCCCAGGGGACAGTCTACGAGCAGTACTTC,CASSSQGTVYEQYF
TRBV14,TRBJ1-1,.,.,TGTGCCAGCAGCCTAGGGGGTTACAATGAAGCTTTCTTT,CASSLGGYNEAFF
TRBV13,TRBJ2-1,.,.,TGTGCCAGCAGCTTAGCCAACAATGAGCAGTTCTTC,CASSLANNEQFF
TRBV4-3,TRBJ2-2,.,.,TGCGCCAGCAGCCAGGGGACAAGTAACACCGGGGAGCTGTTTTTT,CASSQGTSNTGELFF
TRBV5-1,TRBJ2-7,.,TRBD1,TGCGCCAGCAGCATCCGCGGACAGGGTAACGAGCAGTACTTC,CASSIRGQGNEQYF
TRBV6-1,TRBJ1-4,.,TRBD1,TGTGCCAGCAGTGGGGACAGGGCCCCGCCTTATGAAAAACTGTTTTTT,CASSGDRAPPYEKLFF
TRBV6-5,TRBJ2-1,.,TRBD2,TGTGCCAGCACTAGCGGGCGCAACGAGCAGTTCTTC,CASTSGRNEQFF
TRBV27,TRBJ2-3,.,TRBD2,TGTGCCAGCAGTTTCAGCGGGGGCACAGATACGCAGTATTTT,CASSFSGGTDTQYF
TRBV15,TRBJ1-2,.,TRBD1,TGTGCCACCAGCAGAGATGAGGGGGCGGATGGCTACACCTTC,CATSRDEGADGYTF
TRBV9,TRBJ2-7,.,TRBD1,TGTGCCAGCAGCGCGGGACAGGGCCCTGGGGACGAGCAGTACTTC,CASSAGQGPGDEQYF
TRBV19,TRBJ2-2,.,.,TGTGCCAGTAGTGAGCAGGGTTTCACCGGGGAGCTGTTTTTT,CASSEQGFTGELFF
TRBV11-1,TRBJ2-3,.,TRBD2,TGTGCCAGCACCACACTAGCGGGGGTCACAGATACGCAGTATTTT,CASTTLAGVTDTQYF
TRBV9,TRBJ1-3,once,.,TGTGCCAGCAGCGTAGGCTCAGGACAGTCTGGAAACACCATATATTTT,CASSVGSGQSGNTIYF
TRBV6-6,TRBJ1-2,.,.,TGTGCCAGCAGTTCGGGGTATGGCTACACCTTC,CASSSGYGYTF
TRBV7-3,TRBJ1-2,.,TRBD1,TGTGCCAGCACCCCCCCCCGGGACAGGAGAGTCTATGGCTACACCTTC,CASTPPRDRRVYGYTF
TRBV6-5,TRBJ1-5,.,TRBD1,TGTGCCAGCAGTTACTCTTCAGGGGGGCAGCCCCAGCATTTT,CASSYSSGGQPQHF
TRBV11-2,TRBJ2-7,.,.,TGTGCCAGCAGCTTAGCCTTGGGCTTAGCGGTGCCATACGAGCAGTACTTC,CASSLALGLAVPYEQYF